The rows below give T cell receptor beta chains drawn from one sample of a study of blood T cells in healthy people across ages. TCRdb itself ran the 5' RACE reads through MiXCR, one entry per CDR3 protein. The table shows about 290,000 distinct CDR3 sequences, with 25% to 30% occurring only once. Source material: blood. The receptors stem from a woman aged 70-85 years in good health. The CDR3 runs from the conserved cysteine through the conserved F or W. D genes are given only for firm matches. Not all rows give a size; the values are once, few, many and, for expanded clones, a class.

TRBJ2-7	TRBV27	.	few	TGTGCCAGCAGTTCCACCCTACAGACAGCCAAACACTACGAGCAGTACTTC	CASSSTLQTAKHYEQYF
TRBJ2-7	TRBV5-1	.	.	TGCGCCAGCAGCTTAAGGACAGTTTCCTACGAGCAGTACTTC	CASSLRTVSYEQYF
TRBJ2-7	TRBV28	TRBD1	.	TGTGCCAGCAGTCCCCGAGGACAGGTTGCATCCTACGAGCAGTACTTC	CASSPRGQVASYEQYF
TRBJ2-7	TRBV2	.	.	TGTGCCAGCGGGGCCTCGGACACACGCTACGAGCAGTACTTC	CASGASDTRYEQYF
TRBJ2-7	TRBV20-1	TRBD2	many	TGCAGTGCACCCCCCAGCGGGAGGAACGAGCAGTACTTC	CSAPPSGRNEQYF
TRBJ2-5	TRBV20-1	.	.	TGCAGTGCTGACAAATTCCGGGACCAAGAGACCCAGTACTTC	CSADKFRDQETQYF
TRBJ2-5	TRBV7-7	.	once	TGTGCTAGCAGCCCAAGGCTAGACCGGCAAGAGACCCAGTACTTC	CASSPRLDRQETQYF
TRBJ2-3	TRBV7-3	.	.	TGTGCCAGCAGCTTAGAGGGAGTCGCAGATACGCAGTATTTT	CASSLEGVADTQYF
TRBJ2-3	TRBV28	.	.	TGTGCCAGCAGTTTAATCTGGGGGGCAAGCACAGATACGCAGTATTTT	CASSLIWGASTDTQYF
TRBJ2-5	TRBV6-5	TRBD1	.	TGTGCCAGCAGTTACCAAGAGGGACAGGGGGAGACCCAGTACTTC	CASSYQEGQGETQYF
TRBJ2-7	TRBV11-2	TRBD1	.	TGTGCCAGCAGCTCGGGACAGGGTTGGGAGCAGTACTTC	CASSSGQGWEQYF
TRBJ2-1	TRBV12-3/TRBV12-4	.	.	TGTGCCAGCAGCTCCTATCGTAGCCGAAACTACAATGAGCAGTTCTTC	CASSSYRSRNYNEQFF
TRBJ2-5	TRBV7-2	.	.	TGTGCCAGCAGCTTAGAGCGTAGGGATGAGGAGTACTTC	CASSLERRDEEYF
TRBJ2-5	TRBV6-2/TRBV6-3	.	.	TGTGCCAGCAGTTATATGGTCGGGCGCCAAGAGACCCAGTACTTC	CASSYMVGRQETQYF
TRBJ2-2	TRBV28	TRBD2	many	TGTGCCAGCAGTTTTTCGTATCGGGCGGGAGAGCTCACCGGGGAGCTGTTTTTT	CASSFSYRAGELTGELFF
TRBJ1-5	TRBV28	.	few	TGTGCCAGCTGGAAGGGGTATAGCAATCAGCCCCAGCATTTT	CASWKGYSNQPQHF
TRBJ2-1	TRBV20-1	TRBD1	few	TGCAGTGCTAGACCGAGACAGGGGTCGTGGGATGAGCAGTTCTTC	CSARPRQGSWDEQFF
TRBJ2-1	TRBV7-2	TRBD1	.	TGTGCCAGCAGCCCGAGGCACAGGGGCAGGGGCAATGAGCAGTTCTTC	CASSPRHRGRGNEQFF
TRBJ2-7	TRBV10-2	.	few	TGCGCCAGCACCGGACAGCTCTACGAGCAGTACTTC	CASTGQLYEQYF
TRBJ1-5	TRBV6-1	.	few	TGTGCCAGCAGTGAAGGTATCAGGCCCAATCAGCCCCAGCATTTT	CASSEGIRPNQPQHF
TRBJ1-1	TRBV20-1	.	.	TGCAGTGCTAGAGGTGTGGGGGTGGGCACTGAAGCTTTCTTT	CSARGVGVGTEAFF
TRBJ2-7	TRBV4-2	TRBD2	.	TGTGCCAGCAGCCATCTAGCGGGAGGTTCCTACGAGCAGTACTTC	CASSHLAGGSYEQYF
TRBJ2-3	TRBV29-1	.	few	TGCAGCGTGGGGACTCCTAGCACAGATACGCAGTATTTT	CSVGTPSTDTQYF
TRBJ2-5	TRBV4-2	.	.	TGTGCCAGCAGCCAACCCCTCGACGAGACCCAGTACTTC	CASSQPLDETQYF
TRBJ2-2	TRBV7-6	TRBD1	.	TGTGCCAGCAGCTATAATCCGGGACAGGGGGCTTCCGGGGAGCTGTTTTTT	CASSYNPGQGASGELFF
TRBJ2-1	TRBV20-1	TRBD2	.	TGCAGTGCTAGATCCCCTCTAGCGGGAGAGGATGAGCAGTTCTTC	CSARSPLAGEDEQFF
TRBJ1-2	TRBV7-9	.	.	TGTGCCAGCACCTTAGGGGCACCCAAGAGTGGCTACACCTTC	CASTLGAPKSGYTF
TRBJ2-1	TRBV7-6	TRBD1	.	TGTGCCAGCAGCTTACCGTATCAGGGGGCCAATGAGCAGTTCTTC	CASSLPYQGANEQFF
TRBJ1-2	TRBV15	TRBD1	.	TGTGCCACCAGCAGAGCACAGGGGGAGAATGGCTACACCTTC	CATSRAQGENGYTF
TRBJ1-1	TRBV29-1	.	.	TGCAGCGTTGAAGATTGGTCGGGCACTGAAACTTTCTTT	CSVEDWSGTETFF
TRBJ1-1	TRBV6-6	.	.	TGTGCCAGCAGCACCCCTACTGAAGCTTTCTTT	CASSTPTEAFF
TRBJ2-4	TRBV4-1	TRBD2	.	TGCGCCGACAGCCAGGTGGGGGGGTTAAACATTCAGTACTTC	CADSQVGGLNIQYF
TRBJ2-7	TRBV7-3	.	.	TGTGCCAGCAGCTTAGACAGTGGGAGCGAGCAGTACTTC	CASSLDSGSEQYF
TRBJ2-7	TRBV29-1	.	.	TGCAGCGTTGATTCGGCTCTGGTTAGGTACGAGCAGTACTTC	CSVDSALVRYEQYF
TRBJ2-7	TRBV20-1	TRBD2	.	TGCAGTGCTAGACGCGTCTGGGGGACTAGCGGCTCCTACGAGCAGTACTTC	CSARRVWGTSGSYEQYF
TRBJ2-5	TRBV5-1	.	.	TGCGCCAGCAGCTTGGAGAGTAACCTGGAGACCCAGTACTTC	CASSLESNLETQYF
TRBJ2-5	TRBV18	TRBD1	few	TGTGCCTCCGGGACAGTGGGAGAGACCCAGTACTTC	CASGTVGETQYF
TRBJ2-1	TRBV7-2	.	.	TGTGCCAGCAGCTGCTTTTCTGCTGGGAGTTTGGGAAATGAGCAGTTCTTC	CASSCFSAGSLGNEQFF
TRBJ2-1	TRBV7-8	TRBD2	.	TGTGCCAGCAGCTTAGTCCCCTCAGGCGGGAGGCCCTACAATGAGCAGTTCTTC	CASSLVPSGGRPYNEQFF
TRBJ2-7	TRBV6-2/TRBV6-3	.	.	TGTGCCAGCAGTTATGGGGGCGCAGGGACTCGCGAGCAGTACTTC	CASSYGGAGTREQYF
TRBJ2-5	TRBV6-2/TRBV6-3	TRBD2	few	TGTGCCAGCAGTTATTTAAAAGGAAAGACTAGCGGGAGTCGCCGAGAGACCCAGTACTTC	CASSYLKGKTSGSRRETQYF
TRBJ1-6	TRBV11-2	.	few	TGTGCCAGCAGCTTAGGGACAGTGAGCTCCTATAATTCACCCCTCCACTTT	CASSLGTVSSYNSPLHF
TRBJ2-7	TRBV5-1	TRBD1	.	TGCGCCAGCAGCTTGGGACAGGGGGCTCTTGAAGAGCAGTACTTC	CASSLGQGALEEQYF
TRBJ2-1	TRBV6-5	.	.	TGTGCCAGCAGTGAGAGAAGGGTCGGTGAGCAGTTCTTC	CASSERRVGEQFF
TRBJ2-1	TRBV28	TRBD2	many	TGTGCCACCGAGGCTAGCGGGAAATACAATGAGCAGTTCTTC	CATEASGKYNEQFF
TRBJ1-5	TRBV28	TRBD1	few	TGTGCCAGCACCGCATGGGACAGGGGGAATCAGCCCCAGCATTTT	CASTAWDRGNQPQHF